Given below is one T cell receptor (beta chain) in context. Its antigen is not identified. This record belongs to a study of memory CD4+ T cells and cytomegalovirus serostatus. Turning to the study itself: Of the healthy Belgian adults, under 10 were CMV seropositive and around 22 seronegative.

Clones were read by immunoSEQ multiplex PCR, and TCRdb kept only the in-frame ones, dropping some. The table lists over 40,000 clones, 70% to 80% of them singletons. The CDR3 runs 12 residues. Germline V CDR1 and CDR2: SNHLY, FYNNEI. Trimming pared 3 bases from V and 0 bases from J, leaving 3 bases between. Single viable CD3+CD4+CD8-CD45RO+ cells were sorted as the memory CD4+ T cells. After thawing, CD4+ T cells were positively selected. Study observations and caveats: CMV serostatus prediction reached median AUC approximately 0.96, or 0.89 with US-trained model.

The TCR originated in an adult in good health and CMV-seronegative. Sequencing used memory CD4+ T cells from blood. The J gene is TRBJ2-7, the V gene TRBV2; no clear D. In DNA, the CDR3 is TGTGCCAGCAGTGAGACCTCCTACGAGCAGTACTTC. Encoded protein: CASSETSYEQYF.